These 8 T cell receptor beta chains came from one sample sequenced in a study of T cell changes during pregnancy in multiple sclerosis. Sequencing used immunoSEQ multiplex PCR; TCRdb keeps in-frame clones, though not all of them. The data hold roughly 53,000 clones, with roughly nine tenths observed a single time. This specimen consisted of CD8+ T cells from peripheral blood mononuclear cells, obtained before pregnancy. These TCRs come from a female donor with multiple sclerosis, enrolled in a pregnancy study.

The rearrangement links TRBV9 to TRBJ2-7; 14 positions agree with TRBD2. Germline-derived CDR1 and CDR2 are SGDLS and YYNGEE. Trimming cost V 3 bases and J 5 bases; bases outside gene matches: 4. This CDR3 region has 15 residues. The CDR3 protein is CASSAGLAGGDEQYF. The CDR3 DNA sequence: TGTGCCAGCAGCGCCGGACTAGCGGGGGGCGACGAGCAGTACTTC.

In this sample, this clone turned up once. CDR3 sequence (DNA): TGTGCCACGAGGGACAGGGGATACACAGATACGCAGTATTTT. This translates into CATRDRGYTDTQYF. The rearrangement joins TRBV2 to TRBJ2-3, with 10 bases that match TRBD1. Unmatched junction bases numbered 6, after V lost 10 bases and J lost 2 bases. This CDR3 contains 14 residues. Germline CDR1 SNHLY, CDR2 FYNNEI. The full variable domain, in which reference TRBV2 and TRBJ2-3 provide the parts outside the CDR3, is EPEVTQTPSHQVTQMGQEVILRCVPISNHLYFYWYRQILGQKVEFLVSFYNNEISEKSEIFDDQFSVERPDGSNFTLKIRSTKLEDSAMYFCATRDRGYTDTQYFGPGTRLTVL.

V is TRBV7-2 and J is TRBJ1-6; 10 nucleotides match TRBD1. With V trimmed by 3 bases and J by 8 bases, 4 bases remained unmatched. Germline V lookup: CDR1 SGHTA, CDR2 FQGNSA. The CDR3 extends over 15 amino acids. CDR3: CASSFAGTGDSPLHF. In DNA form, the CDR3 reads TGTGCCAGCAGCTTTGCAGGGACAGGGGATTCACCCCTCCACTTT.

The V gene is TRBV5-8, the J gene TRBJ2-1, with D tentatively TRBD1 (5 bases). Germline V gene sequence: CDR1 SGHTS, CDR2 YDEGEE. V gave up 3 bases and J gave up 10 bases, with 11 bases separating them. This CDR3 region has 12 residues. CDR3 loop: CASSSDSPEQFF. The CDR3 nucleotides are TGTGCCAGCAGCTCCGACAGCCCCGAGCAGTTCTTC. Full variable domain (remainder filled in from reference TRBV5-8 and TRBJ2-1): EAGVTQSPTHLIKTRGQQATLRCSPISGHTSVYWYQQALGLGLQFLLWYDEGEERNRGNFPPRFSGRQFPNYSSELNVNALELEDSALYLCASSSDSPEQFFGPGTRLTVL.

V usage is TRBV5-6 and J usage is TRBJ2-5; 7 positions agree with TRBD1. The J call is uncertain, as TRBJ2-7 better fits the DNA end. This CDR3 has 17 amino acids. Germline CDR1 reads SGHDT; CDR2 reads YYEEEE. The CDR3 nucleotides read TGTGCCAGCGAGTGGGGTTGGGAACAGGGGAACGGCTACGAGCAGTACTTC. This translates into CASEWGWEQGNGYEQYF.

This rearrangement joins TRBV9 to TRBJ1-2, with a possible D match to TRBD1 (6 bases). CDR3 length: 13 amino acids. Germline V gene sequence: CDR1 SGDLS, CDR2 YYNGEE. Trimming removed 6 bases at V and 6 bases at J, with 15 bases between. The CDR3 DNA sequence: TGTGCCAGCAATAAAGGGGGGGCTAATGGCTACACCTTC. This translates into CASNKGGANGYTF.

V is TRBV5-1 and J is TRBJ1-2; TRBD1 agrees at 7 bases. Per the germline V gene, CDR1 is SGHRS and CDR2 is YFSETQ. The CDR3 spans 13 residues. Losses at the gene ends were 4 bases for V and 8 bases for J; bases not matched to a gene: 8. The CDR3 region is CASSPGQTEGYTF. DNA for the CDR3: TGCGCCAGCAGCCCGGGACAGACCGAGGGCTACACCTTC.

The rearrangement joins TRBV19 to TRBJ1-2; TRBD1 matches at 8 bases. J lost 7 bases, V lost 10 bases, and 5 bases had no gene match. From germline, CDR1 is LNHDA and CDR2 SQIVND (reference sequence). The length of the CDR3 is 11 residues. The CDR3 region has the DNA TGTGCCACAGGACAGGGATTTGGCTACACCTTC. Translating it yields CATGQGFGYTF.